This T cell receptor beta chain originates from a study of Graves' ophthalmopathy and Graves' hyperthyroidism. Scientists amplified the TCR beta CDR3 regions from RNA transcripts. An opening RT-PCR round employed HTBI primers and preceded a second-round multiplex PCR. TCRdb ran MiXCR on the multiplex PCR reads and lists one entry per CDR3 protein. The sample lists fewer than 400,000 distinct CDR3 sequences; 18% were seen once. Deletions cut 5 bases from V and 3 bases from J, with 10 bases between. The CDR3 is 14 amino acids. CDR1 SGHTA and CDR2 FQGNSA come from the germline V gene. This clonotype showed up many times.

Sequencing was carried out using peripheral blood. The TCR originated in a woman younger than 35 with Graves' ophthalmopathy. The chain combines TRBV7-2 with TRBJ1-4; tentatively, D is TRBD1 (5 bases). This chain's CDR3 is CASSRGDPNEKLFF. The CDR3 region has the DNA TGTGCCAGCAGCCGGGGGGACCCTAATGAAAAACTGTTTTTT.